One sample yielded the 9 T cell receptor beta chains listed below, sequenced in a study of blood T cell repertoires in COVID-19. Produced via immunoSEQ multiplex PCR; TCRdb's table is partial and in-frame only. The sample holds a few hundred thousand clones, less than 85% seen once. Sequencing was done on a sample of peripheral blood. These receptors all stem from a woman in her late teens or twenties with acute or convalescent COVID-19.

The CDR3: CARGHPGVSYNSPLHF. The CDR3 DNA is TGTGCCAGGGGGCATCCGGGGGTGTCCTATAATTCACCCCTCCACTTT. This chain joins TRBV2 and TRBJ1-6, with D perhaps TRBD1 (5 bases). The CDR3 has 16 amino acids. V lost 9 bases and J 1 base, leaving 16 bases between the germline ends. Germline V gene sequence: CDR1 SNHLY, CDR2 FYNNEI.

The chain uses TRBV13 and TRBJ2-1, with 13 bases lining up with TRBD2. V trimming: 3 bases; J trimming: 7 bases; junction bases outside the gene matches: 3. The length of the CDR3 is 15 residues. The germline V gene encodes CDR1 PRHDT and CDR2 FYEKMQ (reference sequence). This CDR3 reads CASSFGLAGANEQFF. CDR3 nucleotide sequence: TGTGCCAGCAGCTTCGGACTAGCGGGAGCGAATGAGCAGTTCTTC. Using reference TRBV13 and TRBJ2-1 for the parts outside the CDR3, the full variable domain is AAGVIQSPRHLIKEKRETATLKCYPIPRHDTVYWYQQGPGQDPQFLISFYEKMQSDKGSIPDRFSAQQFSDYHSELNMSSLELGDSALYFCASSFGLAGANEQFFGPGTRLTVL.

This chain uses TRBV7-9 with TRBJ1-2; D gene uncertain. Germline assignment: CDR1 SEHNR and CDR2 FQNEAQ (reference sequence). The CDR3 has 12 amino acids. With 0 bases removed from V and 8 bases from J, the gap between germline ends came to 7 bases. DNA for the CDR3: TGTGCCAGCAGCTTAGCGTTCGAGGGCTACACCTTC. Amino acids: CASSLAFEGYTF.

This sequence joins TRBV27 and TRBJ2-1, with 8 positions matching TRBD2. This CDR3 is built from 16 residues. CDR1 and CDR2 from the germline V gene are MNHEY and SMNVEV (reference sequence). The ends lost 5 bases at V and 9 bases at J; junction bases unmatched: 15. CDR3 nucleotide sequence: TGTGCCAGCAGTCCCTCCGGGGGTAGCGGGAACATTGAGCAGTTCTTC. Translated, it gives CASSPSGGSGNIEQFF.

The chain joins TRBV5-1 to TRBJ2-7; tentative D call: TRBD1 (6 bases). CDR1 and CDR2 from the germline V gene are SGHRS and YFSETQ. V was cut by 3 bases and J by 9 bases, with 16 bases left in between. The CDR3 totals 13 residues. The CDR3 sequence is CASSYRESSGQYF. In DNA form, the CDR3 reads TGCGCCAGCAGCTACAGGGAGTCAAGCGGGCAGTACTTC. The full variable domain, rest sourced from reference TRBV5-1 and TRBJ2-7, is KAGVTQTPRYLIKTRGQQVTLSCSPISGHRSVSWYQQTPGQGLQFLFEYFSETQRNKGNFPGRFSGRQFSNSRSEMNVSTLELGDSALYLCASSYRESSGQYFGPGTRLTVT.

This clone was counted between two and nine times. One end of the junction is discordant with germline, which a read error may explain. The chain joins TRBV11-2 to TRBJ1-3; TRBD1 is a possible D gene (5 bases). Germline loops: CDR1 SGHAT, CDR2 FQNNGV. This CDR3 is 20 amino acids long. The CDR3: CASSLDPPQLSRDSGNTIYF. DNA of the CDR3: TGTGCCAGCAGCCTAGATCCCCCTCAGCTTAGTCGCGACAGTGGAAACACCATATATTTT.

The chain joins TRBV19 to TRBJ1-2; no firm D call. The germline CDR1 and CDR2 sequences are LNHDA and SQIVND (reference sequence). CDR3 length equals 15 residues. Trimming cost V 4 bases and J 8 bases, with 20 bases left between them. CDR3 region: CASSTRGGKFAGYTF. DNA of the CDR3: TGTGCCAGTAGTACTCGGGGAGGGAAATTCGCCGGCTACACCTTC.

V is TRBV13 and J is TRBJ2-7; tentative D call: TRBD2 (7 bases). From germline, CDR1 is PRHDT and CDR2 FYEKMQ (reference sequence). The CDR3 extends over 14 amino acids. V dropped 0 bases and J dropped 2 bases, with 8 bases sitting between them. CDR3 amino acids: CASSLGGGPYEQYF. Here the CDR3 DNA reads TGTGCCAGCAGCTTAGGGGGGGGGCCCTACGAGCAGTACTTC.

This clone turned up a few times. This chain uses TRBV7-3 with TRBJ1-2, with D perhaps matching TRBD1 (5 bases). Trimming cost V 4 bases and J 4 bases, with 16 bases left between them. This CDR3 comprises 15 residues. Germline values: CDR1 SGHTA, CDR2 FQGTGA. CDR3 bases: TGTGCCAGCAGCTCCGGCAGTCAGGGCGGCTATGGCTACACCTTC. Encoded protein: CASSSGSQGGYGYTF.